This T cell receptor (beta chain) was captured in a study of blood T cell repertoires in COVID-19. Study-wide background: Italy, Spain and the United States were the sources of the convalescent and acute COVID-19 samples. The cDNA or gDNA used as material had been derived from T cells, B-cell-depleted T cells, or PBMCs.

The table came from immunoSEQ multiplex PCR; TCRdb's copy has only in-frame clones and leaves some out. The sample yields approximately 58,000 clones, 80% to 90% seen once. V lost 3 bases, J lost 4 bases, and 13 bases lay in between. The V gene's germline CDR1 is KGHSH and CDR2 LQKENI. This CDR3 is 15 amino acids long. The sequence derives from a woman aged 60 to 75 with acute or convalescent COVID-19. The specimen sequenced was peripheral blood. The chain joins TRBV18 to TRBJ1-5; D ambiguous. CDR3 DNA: TGTGCCAGCTCACCGTCAACCCCCGGGAATCAGCCCCAGCATTTT. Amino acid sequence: CASSPSTPGNQPQHF.